The next 28 T cell receptor beta chains were all read from a single sample in a study of blood T cell repertoires in COVID-19. Profiling relied on immunoSEQ multiplex PCR, and the TCRdb table lists in-frame clones only, not all of them. The profile covers about 220,000 clones, with approximately 92% appearing a single time and 3% to 4% taken by the ten largest. Sequenced material: PBMCs or T cells enriched from blood (not recorded which). These receptors originate from a woman aged 18-29 years in a cohort exposed to, infected with or recovered from COVID-19 (not recorded which).

V is TRBV5-4 and J is TRBJ2-3; D gene unclear. Germline V gene data show CDR1 as SGHNT and CDR2 as YYREEE (reference sequence). The V end lost 4 bases, the J end lost 1 base, and 7 bases lay between the germline ends. This CDR3 is 13 amino acids long. CDR3 nucleotide sequence: TGTGCCAGCAGCCCGACTCGCACAGATACGCAGTATTTT. Residues: CASSPTRTDTQYF.

This chain links TRBV9 with TRBJ2-7, with 7 nucleotides matching TRBD1. This CDR3 has 14 amino acids. Germline assignment: CDR1 SGDLS and CDR2 YYNGEE. The V segment lost 4 bases and the J segment 4 bases; nucleotides outside the gene matches: 8. The CDR3 DNA follows: TGTGCCAGCAGCCCCAGACAGGGAGTGTACGAGCAGTACTTC. This codes for CASSPRQGVYEQYF.

CDR3 sequence reads: CASSFATGGFGEQFF. The CDR3, as DNA: TGTGCCAGCAGTTTTGCGACAGGGGGGTTCGGTGAGCAGTTCTTC. V is TRBV27 and J is TRBJ2-1, with 9 nucleotides matching TRBD1. With 3 bases clipped from V and 9 bases from J, the junction kept 9 bases outside the gene matches. Germline CDR1 reads MNHEY; CDR2 reads SMNVEV (reference sequence). The CDR3 is made up of 15 amino acids.

The chain uses TRBV6-5 and TRBJ1-3; D ambiguous. Germline V CDR1 and CDR2: MNHEY, SVGAGI. V was shortened by 6 bases and J by 3 bases, with 15 bases between the two germline ends. The CDR3 has 15 amino acids. The CDR3 is CASSQTRQGGNTIYF. The CDR3 DNA sequence: TGTGCCAGCAGCCAGACACGTCAAGGTGGAAACACCATATATTTT.

The chain recombines TRBV24-1 with TRBJ1-1; D is perhaps TRBD1 (6 bases). Trimming removed 3 bases at V and 5 bases at J, with 15 bases between. Germline assignment: CDR1 KGHDR and CDR2 SFDVKD. The CDR3 is 15 amino acids. In nucleotides, the CDR3 is TGTGCCACCAGTGATAAAAGGGGGTCGAGGACTGAAGCTTTCTTT. This gives the protein CATSDKRGSRTEAFF.

The chain employs TRBV15 and TRBJ2-3; a weak D match, TRBD2 (6 bases). Trimming shortened V by 0 bases and J by 1 base, and 17 bases separated the two germline ends. Germline V gives CDR1 LNHNV, CDR2 YYDKDF (reference sequence). The CDR3 runs to 18 residues. DNA of the CDR3: TGTGCCACCAGCAGAGAATCTCGAGGACTAACCCGCACAGATACGCAGTATTTT. It codes for CATSRESRGLTRTDTQYF.

The gene calls are TRBV19 and TRBJ2-1; 10 bases align to TRBD2. The V and J ends lost 6 bases and 5 bases, in that order; junction bases with no gene match: 7. The germline V gene has CDR1 LNHDA and CDR2 SQIVND (reference sequence). This CDR3 is 15 amino acids long. The DNA for the CDR3 is TGTGCCAGTAGCGTTTCTAGCGGGAGCCACAATGAGCAGTTCTTC. Its translation: CASSVSSGSHNEQFF.

This chain joins TRBV27 and TRBJ2-7; D gene ambiguous. CDR3 size: 14 residues. Trimming cost V 2 bases and J 0 bases, with 8 bases left between them. Germline V CDR1 and CDR2: MNHEY, SMNVEV (reference sequence). CDR3 amino acids: CASSLAPSSYEQYF. The CDR3, as DNA: TGTGCCAGCAGTTTAGCTCCTAGCTCCTACGAGCAGTACTTC.

The V gene is TRBV19, the J gene TRBJ1-1; 9 bases are a match to TRBD1. In germline, CDR1 is LNHDA, CDR2 SQIVND (reference sequence). With V trimmed by 8 bases and J by 5 bases, 9 bases remained unmatched. This CDR3 has 14 amino acids. In DNA form, the CDR3 reads TGTGCCAGTGTCACGAAAGACAGGGGGACTGAAGCTTTCTTT. It encodes CASVTKDRGTEAFF. The whole variable domain, remainder taken from reference TRBV19 and TRBJ1-1, is DGGITQSPKYLFRKEGQNVTLSCEQNLNHDAMYWYRQDPGQGLRLIYYSQIVNDFQKGDIAEGYSVSREKKESFPLTVTSAQKNPTAFYLCASVTKDRGTEAFFGQGTRLTVV.

The J gene is TRBJ1-1, the V gene TRBV28, with D possibly being TRBD1 (6 bases). V was clipped by 7 bases and J by 1 base, with 13 bases between them. Germline V gene sequence: CDR1 MDHEN, CDR2 SYDVKM. CDR3 length: 14 amino acids. DNA of the CDR3: TGTGCCAGCAACCCCAGGGGCACGAACACTGAAGCTTTCTTT. It translates to CASNPRGTNTEAFF. The full variable domain, completed using reference TRBV28 and TRBJ1-1, is DVKVTQSSRYLVKRTGEKVFLECVQDMDHENMFWYRQDPGLGLRLIYFSYDVKMKEKGDIPEGYSVSREKKERFSLILESASTNQTSMYLCASNPRGTNTEAFFGQGTRLTVV.

The chain recombines TRBV10-3 with TRBJ2-7, with 9 positions matching TRBD2. The CDR3 loop spans 17 amino acids. With V trimmed by 3 bases and J by 0 bases, 9 bases remained unmatched. Germline V CDR1 and CDR2: ENHRY, SYGVKD. The CDR3 protein is CAISDPAGGTYSYEQYF. The CDR3 bases are TGTGCCATCAGTGACCCAGCGGGGGGAACATACTCCTACGAGCAGTACTTC.

The chain is built from TRBV5-1 and TRBJ1-2; a weak D match, TRBD1 (6 bases). In germline, CDR1 is SGHRS, CDR2 YFSETQ. V was cut by 1 base and J by 4 bases, with 8 bases left in between. The CDR3 is made up of 13 amino acids. The CDR3 sequence: CASSLNRAYGYTF. The CDR3 nucleotides are TGCGCCAGCAGCTTGAACAGGGCCTATGGCTACACCTTC.

The chain is built from TRBV5-4 and TRBJ2-5, with TRBD2 matching over 7 bases. CDR1 is SGHNT, CDR2 YYREEE, per germline (reference sequence). V shed 10 bases, J shed 3 bases, and the junction held 9 bases outside the gene matches. This CDR3 is built from 13 residues. This CDR3 is CASGSGTEETQYF. CDR3 bases: TGTGCCTCGGGAAGCGGGACCGAAGAGACCCAGTACTTC.

This chain links TRBV20-1 with TRBJ2-6; 10 nucleotides line up with TRBD1. From germline, CDR1 is DFQATT and CDR2 SNEGSKA (reference sequence). The trim removed 3 bases at V and 1 base at J, leaving 9 bases unmatched. The CDR3 is 18 amino acids. CDR3 loop: CSASGGQGSFSGANVLTF. The CDR3 DNA reads as TGCAGTGCTAGTGGGGGACAGGGGAGCTTTTCTGGGGCCAACGTCCTGACTTTC.

The gene calls are TRBV28 and TRBJ2-3; D might be TRBD1 (7 bases). V was clipped by 6 bases and J by 2 bases, with 15 bases between them. From germline, CDR1 is MDHEN and CDR2 SYDVKM. The CDR3 spans 15 residues. CDR3 in DNA: TGTGCCAGCAGCCGCGGGACAGACTTCACAGATACGCAGTATTTT. This codes for CASSRGTDFTDTQYF.

The rearrangement joins TRBV11-3 to TRBJ2-5; TRBD1 agrees at 11 bases. J gave up 5 bases and V 5 bases, and 10 bases lay outside the gene matches. This CDR3 region has 16 residues. Germline V gene data show CDR1 as SGHNT and CDR2 as YENEEA. Here the CDR3 reads CASSQRTGGSGETQYF. The CDR3 DNA is TGTGCCAGCAGCCAAAGGACAGGGGGCTCGGGGGAGACCCAGTACTTC. Combining the CDR3 with reference TRBV11-3 and TRBJ2-5 gives the whole variable domain EAGVVQSPRYKIIEKKQPVAFWCNPISGHNTLYWYLQNLGQGPELLIRYENEEAVDDSQLPKDRFSAERLKGVDSTLKIQPAELGDSAVYLCASSQRTGGSGETQYFGPGTRLLVL.

J is TRBJ2-5 and V is TRBV5-8, with a possible D match to TRBD2 (7 bases). Deletions cut 0 bases from V and 5 bases from J, with 11 bases between. The CDR3 is 14 residues long. Germline V lookup: CDR1 SGHTS, CDR2 YDEGEE. This chain's CDR3 is CASSLAGGAETQYF. CDR3 bases: TGTGCCAGCAGCTTGGCGGGGGGCGCCGAGACCCAGTACTTC.

This clone turned up a few times. The rearrangement uses TRBV6-5 and TRBJ1-1; maybe TRBD1 (6 bases). Germline V gene data show CDR1 as MNHEY and CDR2 as SVGAGI. The CDR3 runs 12 residues. Deletions cut 8 bases from V and 1 base from J, with 8 bases between. This CDR3 is CASQTGNTEAFF. The DNA of the CDR3 is TGTGCCAGCCAGACAGGGAACACTGAAGCTTTCTTT.

The chain carries TRBV18 and TRBJ2-3, with TRBD2 as a possible D gene (5 bases). V was pared by 3 bases and J by 4 bases, with 8 bases between. Germline assignment: CDR1 KGHSH and CDR2 LQKENI. The CDR3 loop spans 13 amino acids. CDR3 DNA sequence: TGTGCCAGCTCACCCGGACTGGCAGATACGCAGTATTTT. Protein sequence: CASSPGLADTQYF.

The genes are TRBV19 and TRBJ1-6; D ambiguous. The CDR3 sequence is 19 residues long. The germline V and J ends were trimmed by 9 bases and 0 bases, with 24 bases remaining between them. Germline CDR1 and CDR2: LNHDA and SQIVND (reference sequence). For the CDR3, the DNA is TGTGCCAGAAAACCGGCAGGACGGGGTTCGAGCTCCTATAATTCACCCCTCCACTTT. It codes for CARKPAGRGSSSYNSPLHF.

This chain uses TRBV4-1 with TRBJ2-1; the D is unclear. Per the germline V gene, CDR1 is MGHRA and CDR2 is YSYEKL. Between the trimmed V and J ends, which lost 4 bases and 6 bases, there was a span of 10 bases. CDR3 length equals 13 residues. CDR3 amino acids: CASSRVPGNEQFF. CDR3 DNA: TGCGCCAGCAGCCGAGTTCCCGGCAATGAGCAGTTCTTC.

The chain couples TRBV7-8 to TRBJ1-1; D gene ambiguous. V was pared by 7 bases and J by 7 bases, with 16 bases between. There are 13 residues in the CDR3. The germline gives CDR1 SGHVS, CDR2 FQNEAQ. CDR3 loop: CASTIRRDSEAFF. Written as DNA, the CDR3 is TGTGCCAGCACTATAAGGCGGGATAGTGAAGCTTTCTTT.

This chain links TRBV27 with TRBJ2-7, with a tentative D call TRBD1 (5 bases). Per the germline V gene, CDR1 is MNHEY and CDR2 is SMNVEV (reference sequence). This CDR3 spans 14 amino acids. The V and J ends lost 4 bases and 2 bases respectively, with 12 bases between them. DNA of the CDR3: TGTGCCAGCAGTTCCGACAGTACCCCCTACGAGCAGTACTTC. Translating gives CASSSDSTPYEQYF.

This chain uses TRBV28 with TRBJ1-1, with 11 nucleotides matching TRBD1. The CDR3 loop spans 13 amino acids. V was pared by 6 bases and J by 5 bases, with 2 bases of the junction left unmatched. Germline V gene data show CDR1 as MDHEN and CDR2 as SYDVKM. The CDR3 DNA is TGTGCCAGCAGGGGACAGGGGGAGACTGAAGCTTTCTTT. It encodes CASRGQGETEAFF. Drawing the rest from reference TRBV28 and TRBJ1-1, the complete variable domain is DVKVTQSSRYLVKRTGEKVFLECVQDMDHENMFWYRQDPGLGLRLIYFSYDVKMKEKGDIPEGYSVSREKKERFSLILESASTNQTSMYLCASRGQGETEAFFGQGTRLTVV.

The genes are TRBV5-4 and TRBJ2-1, with D perhaps matching TRBD1 (6 bases). The CDR3 extends over 14 amino acids. Germline assignment: CDR1 SGHNT and CDR2 YYREEE (reference sequence). V dropped 3 bases and J dropped 9 bases, with 16 bases sitting between them. The CDR3: CASSSYKEGVEQFF. The CDR3 DNA is TGTGCCAGCAGCTCGTATAAAGAGGGGGTTGAGCAGTTCTTC.

The chain couples TRBV11-3 to TRBJ2-1; 9 bases align to TRBD2. Trimming took 0 bases from V and 4 from J; bases not matched to a gene: 7. The germline V gene has CDR1 SGHNT and CDR2 YENEEA. This CDR3 comprises 17 residues. Here the CDR3 reads CASSLDPGLATYNEQFF. CDR3 nucleotide sequence: TGTGCCAGCAGCTTAGATCCAGGACTAGCGACGTACAATGAGCAGTTCTTC.

V is TRBV11-2 and J is TRBJ2-1; 15 nucleotides align to TRBD2. J was trimmed by 5 bases and V by 7 bases; bases with no gene match: 6. From germline, CDR1 is SGHAT and CDR2 FQNNGV. This CDR3 comprises 16 residues. The CDR3 sequence: CASTGTSGGRNNEQFF. The CDR3 nucleotides are TGTGCCAGCACCGGGACTAGCGGGGGGAGAAACAATGAGCAGTTCTTC.

The chain is built from TRBV6-5 and TRBJ1-2, with D maybe TRBD1 (6 bases). The V end was cut by 8 bases, the J end by 8 bases, with 18 bases between. The CDR3 covers 13 residues. Germline lookup yields CDR1 MNHEY and CDR2 SVGAGI. CDR3 sequence reads: CASLTGYPVGYTF. In DNA, the CDR3 is TGTGCCAGCCTGACAGGTTACCCTGTCGGCTACACCTTC.